The clone carrying this T cell receptor (beta chain) came up once. This record comes from a study of blood T cell repertoires in COVID-19. About the study: The origin of the acute and convalescent COVID-19 samples was the United States, Italy and Spain.

In the study's own analysis: Estimation of nucleated cell counts relied on the amplification of reference gene primers. Sequenced by immunoSEQ multiplex PCR; TCRdb stores in-frame clones only, minus some. That table gives V, J and clone size, and the DNA gave D and trimming. The repertoire consists of under 200,000 clones, with about 82% occurring once and the leading ten covering around 6%. The length of the CDR3 is 15 residues. Germline V gives CDR1 SNHLY, CDR2 FYNNEI. The V segment lost 8 bases and the J segment 5 bases; nucleotides outside the gene matches: 12. The TCR sequence derives from a man aged 40-55 years with acute COVID-19. Source material: PBMCs or T cells enriched from blood (not recorded which). This chain uses TRBV2 with TRBJ1-2; TRBD1 matches 9 bases. The CDR3 here is CASLPRDRAGYGYTF. The CDR3 nucleotides are TGTGCCAGCCTCCCCCGGGACAGGGCTGGTTATGGCTACACCTTC.